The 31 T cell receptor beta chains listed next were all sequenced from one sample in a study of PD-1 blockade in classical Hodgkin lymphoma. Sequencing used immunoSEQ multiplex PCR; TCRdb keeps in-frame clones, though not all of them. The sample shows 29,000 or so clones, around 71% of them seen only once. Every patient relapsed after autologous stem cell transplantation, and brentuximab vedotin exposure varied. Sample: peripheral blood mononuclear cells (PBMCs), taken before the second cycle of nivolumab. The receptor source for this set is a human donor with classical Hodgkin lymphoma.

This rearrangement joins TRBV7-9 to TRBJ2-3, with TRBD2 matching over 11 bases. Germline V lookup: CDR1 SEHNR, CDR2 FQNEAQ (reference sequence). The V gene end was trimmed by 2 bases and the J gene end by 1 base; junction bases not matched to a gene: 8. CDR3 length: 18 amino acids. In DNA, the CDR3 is TGTGCCAGCAGCTTATTCGCTAGCGGGGGGATCGGCACAGATACGCAGTATTTT. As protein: CASSLFASGGIGTDTQYF.

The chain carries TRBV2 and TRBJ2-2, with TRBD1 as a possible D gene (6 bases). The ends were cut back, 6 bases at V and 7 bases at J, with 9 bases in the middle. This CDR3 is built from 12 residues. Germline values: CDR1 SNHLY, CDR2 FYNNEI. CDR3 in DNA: TGTGCCAGCAGCGCACAGGGCGGGGAGCTGTTTTTT. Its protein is CASSAQGGELFF.

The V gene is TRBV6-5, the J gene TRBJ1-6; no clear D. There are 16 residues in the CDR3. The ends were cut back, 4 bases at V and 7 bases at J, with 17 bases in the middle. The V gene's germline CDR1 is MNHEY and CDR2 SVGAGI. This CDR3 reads CASSFIGSDPNSPLHF. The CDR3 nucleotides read TGTGCCAGCAGTTTTATCGGCAGCGACCCAAATTCACCCCTCCACTTT.

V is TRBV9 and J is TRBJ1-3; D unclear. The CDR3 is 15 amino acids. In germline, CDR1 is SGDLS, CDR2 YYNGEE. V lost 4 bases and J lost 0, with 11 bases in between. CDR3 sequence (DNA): TGTGCCAGCAGCCCCGAACATAGCTCTGGAAACACCATATATTTT. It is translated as CASSPEHSSGNTIYF.

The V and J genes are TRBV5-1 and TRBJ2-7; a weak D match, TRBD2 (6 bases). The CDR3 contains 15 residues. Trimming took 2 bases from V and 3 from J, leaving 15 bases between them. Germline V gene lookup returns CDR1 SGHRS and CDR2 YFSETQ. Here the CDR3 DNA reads TGCGCCAGCAGCTTCAGGGAGGATGGGGTCTACGAGCAGTACTTC. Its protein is CASSFREDGVYEQYF.

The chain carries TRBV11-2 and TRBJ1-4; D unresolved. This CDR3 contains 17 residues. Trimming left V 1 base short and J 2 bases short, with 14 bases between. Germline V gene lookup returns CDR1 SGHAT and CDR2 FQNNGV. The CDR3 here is CASSLGRGYGTNEKLFF. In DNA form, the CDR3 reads TGTGCCAGCAGCTTAGGCAGAGGATACGGGACTAATGAAAAACTGTTTTTT.

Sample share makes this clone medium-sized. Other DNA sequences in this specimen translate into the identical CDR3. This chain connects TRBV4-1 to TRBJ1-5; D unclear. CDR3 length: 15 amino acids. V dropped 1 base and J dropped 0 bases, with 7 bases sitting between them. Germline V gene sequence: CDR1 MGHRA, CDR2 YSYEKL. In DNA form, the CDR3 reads TGCGCCAGCAGCCAAGGGGCCAATAGCAATCAGCCCCAGCATTTT. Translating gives CASSQGANSNQPQHF.

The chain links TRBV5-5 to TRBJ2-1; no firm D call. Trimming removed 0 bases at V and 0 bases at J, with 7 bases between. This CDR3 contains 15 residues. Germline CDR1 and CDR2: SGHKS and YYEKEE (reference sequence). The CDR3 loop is CASSLVGSSYNEQFF. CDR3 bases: TGTGCCAGCAGCTTGGTAGGTAGCTCCTACAATGAGCAGTTCTTC.

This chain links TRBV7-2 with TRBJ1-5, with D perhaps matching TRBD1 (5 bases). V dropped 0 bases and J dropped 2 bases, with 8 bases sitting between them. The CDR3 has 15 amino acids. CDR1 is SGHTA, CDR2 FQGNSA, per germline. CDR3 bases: TGTGCCAGCAGCTTAGCGGGGGGGGGCAATCAGCCCCAGCATTTT. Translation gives CASSLAGGGNQPQHF.

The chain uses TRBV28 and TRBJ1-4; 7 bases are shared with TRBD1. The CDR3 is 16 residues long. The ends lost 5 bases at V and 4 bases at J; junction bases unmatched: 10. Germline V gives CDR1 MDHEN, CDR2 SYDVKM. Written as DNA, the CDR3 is TGTGCCAGCAGTCAAAACAGGGGAAGGGGTAATGAAAAACTGTTTTTT. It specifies CASSQNRGRGNEKLFF.

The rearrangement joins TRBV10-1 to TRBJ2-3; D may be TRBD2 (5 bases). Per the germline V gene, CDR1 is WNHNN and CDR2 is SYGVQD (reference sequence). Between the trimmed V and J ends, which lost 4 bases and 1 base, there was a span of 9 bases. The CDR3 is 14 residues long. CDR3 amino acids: CASSVPAGTDTQYF. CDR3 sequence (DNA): TGCGCCAGCAGTGTTCCAGCGGGCACAGATACGCAGTATTTT.

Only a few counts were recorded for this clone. CDR3 sequence: CASSPSNTGELFF. CDR3 DNA: TGTGCCAGCAGCCCCTCGAACACCGGGGAGCTGTTTTTT. The rearrangement uses TRBV11-2 and TRBJ2-2; D unresolved. Between the trimmed V and J ends, which lost 5 bases and 0 bases, there was a span of 4 bases. Germline V gives CDR1 SGHAT, CDR2 FQNNGV. The CDR3 totals 13 residues.

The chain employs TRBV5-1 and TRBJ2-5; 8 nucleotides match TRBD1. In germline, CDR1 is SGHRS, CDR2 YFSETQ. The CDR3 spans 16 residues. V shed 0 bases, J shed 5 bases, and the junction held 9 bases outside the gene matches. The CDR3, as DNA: TGCGCCAGCAGCTTGGCTACCGGACAGGGAAGGGAGACCCAGTACTTC. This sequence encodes CASSLATGQGRETQYF.

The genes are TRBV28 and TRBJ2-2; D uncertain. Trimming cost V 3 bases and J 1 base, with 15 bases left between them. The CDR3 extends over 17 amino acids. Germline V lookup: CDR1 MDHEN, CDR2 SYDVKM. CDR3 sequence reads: CASSLGKLAGNTGELFF. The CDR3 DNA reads TGTGCCAGCAGTTTGGGCAAATTGGCAGGGAACACCGGGGAGCTGTTTTTT.

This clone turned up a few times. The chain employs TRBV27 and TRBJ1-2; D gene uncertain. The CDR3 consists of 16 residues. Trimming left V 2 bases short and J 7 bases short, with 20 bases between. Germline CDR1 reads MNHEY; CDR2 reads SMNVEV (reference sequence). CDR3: CASSLEGTASASGYTF. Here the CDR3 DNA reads TGTGCCAGCAGTTTAGAAGGAACGGCCAGCGCCTCTGGCTACACCTTC.

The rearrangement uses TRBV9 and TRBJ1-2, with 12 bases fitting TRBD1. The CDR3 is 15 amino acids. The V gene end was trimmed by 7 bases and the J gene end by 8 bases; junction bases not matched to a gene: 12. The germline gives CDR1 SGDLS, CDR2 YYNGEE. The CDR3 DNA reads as TGTGCCAGCCACGTAGGGGGACAGGGGGCGGAAGGCTACACCTTC. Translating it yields CASHVGGQGAEGYTF.

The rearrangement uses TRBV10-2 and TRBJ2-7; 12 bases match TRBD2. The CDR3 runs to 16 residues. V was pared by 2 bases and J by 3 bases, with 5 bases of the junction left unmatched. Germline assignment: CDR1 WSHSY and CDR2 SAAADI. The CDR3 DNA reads TGCGCCAGCAGTGAGGCCCTACTAGCGGGGGGCTACGAGCAGTACTTC. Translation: CASSEALLAGGYEQYF.

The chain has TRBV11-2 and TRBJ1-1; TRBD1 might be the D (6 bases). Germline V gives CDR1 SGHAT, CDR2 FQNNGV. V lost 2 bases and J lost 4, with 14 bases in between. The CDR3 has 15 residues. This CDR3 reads CASSLTDSWGTEAFF. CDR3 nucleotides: TGTGCCAGCAGCTTAACGGACAGTTGGGGCACTGAAGCTTTCTTT.

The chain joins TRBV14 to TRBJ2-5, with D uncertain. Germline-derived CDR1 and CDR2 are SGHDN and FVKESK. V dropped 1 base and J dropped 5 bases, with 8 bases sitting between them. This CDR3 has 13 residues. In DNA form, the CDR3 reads TGTGCCAGCAGCCAAGCCCCCGGGGAGACCCAGTACTTC. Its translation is CASSQAPGETQYF.

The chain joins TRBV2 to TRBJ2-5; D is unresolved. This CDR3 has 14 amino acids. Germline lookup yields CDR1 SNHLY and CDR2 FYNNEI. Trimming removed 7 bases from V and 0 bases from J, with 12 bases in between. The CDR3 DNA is TGTGCCAGCAATGGTGACACGTACCAAGAGACCCAGTACTTC. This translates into CASNGDTYQETQYF.

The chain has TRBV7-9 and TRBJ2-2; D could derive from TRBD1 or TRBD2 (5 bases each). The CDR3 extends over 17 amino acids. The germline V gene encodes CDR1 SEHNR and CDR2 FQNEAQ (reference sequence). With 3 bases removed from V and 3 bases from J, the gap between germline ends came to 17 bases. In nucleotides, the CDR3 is TGTGCCAGCAGCTTGTGGGACCCCCCGGCCGACACCGGGGAGCTGTTTTTT. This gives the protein CASSLWDPPADTGELFF.

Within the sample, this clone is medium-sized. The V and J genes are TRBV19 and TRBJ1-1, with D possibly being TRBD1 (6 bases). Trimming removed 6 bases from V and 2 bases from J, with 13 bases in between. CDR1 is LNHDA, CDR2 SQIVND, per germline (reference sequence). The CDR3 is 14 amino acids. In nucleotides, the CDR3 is TGTGCCAGTAGCCCGGGGGACACTAACACTGAAGCTTTCTTT. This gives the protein CASSPGDTNTEAFF.

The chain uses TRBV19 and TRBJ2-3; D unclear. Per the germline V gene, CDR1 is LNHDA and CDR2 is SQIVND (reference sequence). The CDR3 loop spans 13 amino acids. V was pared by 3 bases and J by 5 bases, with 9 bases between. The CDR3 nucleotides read TGTGCCAGTAGTATTGGACCCAGAGATACGCAGTATTTT. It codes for CASSIGPRDTQYF. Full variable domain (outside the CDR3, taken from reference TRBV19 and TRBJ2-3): DGGITQSPKYLFRKEGQNVTLSCEQNLNHDAMYWYRQDPGQGLRLIYYSQIVNDFQKGDIAEGYSVSREKKESFPLTVTSAQKNPTAFYLCASSIGPRDTQYFGPGTRLTVL.

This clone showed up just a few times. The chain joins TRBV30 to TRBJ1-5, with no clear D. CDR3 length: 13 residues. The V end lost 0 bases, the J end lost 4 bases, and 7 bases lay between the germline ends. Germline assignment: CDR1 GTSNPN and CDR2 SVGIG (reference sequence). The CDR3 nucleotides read TGTGCCTGGAGTGTACAGACTAATCAGCCCCAGCATTTT. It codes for CAWSVQTNQPQHF.

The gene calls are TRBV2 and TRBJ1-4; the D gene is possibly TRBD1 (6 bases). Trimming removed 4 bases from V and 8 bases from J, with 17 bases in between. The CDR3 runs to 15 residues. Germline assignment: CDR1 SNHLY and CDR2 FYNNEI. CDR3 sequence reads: CASSATGSLGEKLFF. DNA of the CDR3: TGTGCCAGCAGTGCAACAGGGTCTTTGGGGGAAAAACTGTTTTTT.

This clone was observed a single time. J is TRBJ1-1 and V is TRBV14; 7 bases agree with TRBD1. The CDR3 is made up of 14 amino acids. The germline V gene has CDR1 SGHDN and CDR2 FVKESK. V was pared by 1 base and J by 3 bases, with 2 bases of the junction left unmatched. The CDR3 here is CASSQVDRDTEAFF. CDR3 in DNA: TGTGCCAGCAGCCAAGTCGACAGGGACACTGAAGCTTTCTTT.

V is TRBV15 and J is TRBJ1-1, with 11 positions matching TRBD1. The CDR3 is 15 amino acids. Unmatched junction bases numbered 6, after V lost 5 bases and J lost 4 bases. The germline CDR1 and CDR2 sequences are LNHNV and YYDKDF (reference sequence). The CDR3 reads CATSPSGTGGTEAFF. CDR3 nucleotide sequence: TGTGCCACCAGCCCATCCGGGACAGGGGGCACTGAAGCTTTCTTT.

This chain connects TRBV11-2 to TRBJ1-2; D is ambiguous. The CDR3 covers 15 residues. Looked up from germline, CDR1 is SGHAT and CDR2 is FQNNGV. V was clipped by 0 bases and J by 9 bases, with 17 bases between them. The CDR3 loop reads CASSLDTVYTHRYTF. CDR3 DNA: TGTGCCAGCAGCTTAGATACAGTTTATACCCACCGCTACACCTTC. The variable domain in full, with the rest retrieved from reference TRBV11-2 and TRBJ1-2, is EAGVAQSPRYKIIEKRQSVAFWCNPISGHATLYWYQQILGQGPKLLIQFQNNGVVDDSQLPKDRFSAERLKGVDSTLKIQPAKLEDSAVYLCASSLDTVYTHRYTFGSGTRLTVV.

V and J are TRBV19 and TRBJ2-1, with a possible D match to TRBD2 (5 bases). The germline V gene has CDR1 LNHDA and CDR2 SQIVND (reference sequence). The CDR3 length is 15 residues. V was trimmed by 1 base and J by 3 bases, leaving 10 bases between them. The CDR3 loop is CASSIVGGGYNEQFF. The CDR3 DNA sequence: TGTGCCAGTAGTATAGTGGGTGGAGGCTACAATGAGCAGTTCTTC.

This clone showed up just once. CDR3: CASSVASQGTNEKLFF. As DNA, the CDR3 is TGTGCCAGCAGCGTGGCATCGCAGGGTACTAATGAAAAACTGTTTTTT. The V call is TRBV5-5, the J call TRBJ1-4; perhaps TRBD1 as D (5 bases). V lost 4 bases and J 2 bases, leaving 15 bases between the germline ends. Germline assignment: CDR1 SGHKS and CDR2 YYEKEE (reference sequence). The length of the CDR3 is 16 residues.

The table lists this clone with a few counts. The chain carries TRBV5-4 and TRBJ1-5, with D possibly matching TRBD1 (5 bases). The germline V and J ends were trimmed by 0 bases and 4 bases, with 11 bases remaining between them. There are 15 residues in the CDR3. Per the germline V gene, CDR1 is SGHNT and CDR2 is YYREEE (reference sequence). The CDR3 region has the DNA TGTGCCAGCAGCTTGGGCCAGGGTCCAAATCAGCCCCAGCATTTT. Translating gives CASSLGQGPNQPQHF.